One and the same sample provided the 13 T cell receptor beta chains below, sequenced in a study of CD8 T cells in Susac syndrome. RNA totalling roughly 0.45 to 1 ug underwent reverse transcription with random hexamers. TCRdb called the immunoSEQ multiplex PCR reads again in MiXCR, with one record for every CDR3 protein. The table includes 51,000 or so distinct CDR3 sequences, roughly 93% detected once. The specimen sequenced was CD8+ T cells from PBMCs. These receptors all come from a human donor in good health.

The chain links TRBV9 to TRBJ2-7, with a possible D match to TRBD2 (6 bases). Germline CDR1 is SGDLS and CDR2 is YYNGEE. The CDR3 covers 16 residues. Trimming took off 3 bases at V and 3 bases at J, with 19 bases between the two ends. This chain's CDR3 is CASSGAEGGGFYEQYF. The CDR3 DNA sequence: TGTGCCAGCAGCGGGGCGGAGGGAGGTGGATTCTACGAGCAGTACTTC.

The genes are TRBV4-1 and TRBJ2-7, with 7 bases lining up with TRBD1. The ends lost 2 bases at V and 1 base at J; junction bases unmatched: 2. The germline V gene has CDR1 MGHRA and CDR2 YSYEKL. The CDR3 is 14 residues long. The CDR3 protein is CASSQRGQSYEQYF. The DNA for the CDR3 is TGCGCCAGCAGCCAACGGGGACAGTCCTACGAGCAGTACTTC.

V and J are TRBV27 and TRBJ2-3, with TRBD2 matching over 15 bases. J lost 6 bases, V lost 3 bases, and 1 base had no gene match. The CDR3 contains 15 residues. In germline, CDR1 is MNHEY, CDR2 SMNVEV (reference sequence). The CDR3: CASSFGTSGRDTQYF. CDR3 sequence (DNA): TGTGCCAGCAGTTTCGGGACTAGCGGGAGGGATACGCAGTATTTT.

This chain links TRBV10-2 with TRBJ2-7, with TRBD2 as a possible D gene (6 bases). CDR3 length equals 17 residues. V lost 3 bases and J 2 bases, leaving 20 bases between the germline ends. The germline V gene has CDR1 WSHSY and CDR2 SAAADI. CDR3 DNA: TGCGCCAGCAGTGATCGCGCCCGCCTAGCGATGGCCTACGAGCAGTACTTC. As protein: CASSDRARLAMAYEQYF.

V and J are TRBV19 and TRBJ2-2; D possibly corresponds to TRBD2 (5 bases). Trimming took off 2 bases at V and 5 bases at J, with 12 bases between the two ends. The CDR3 consists of 15 residues. Germline assignment: CDR1 LNHDA and CDR2 SQIVND (reference sequence). The CDR3 loop reads CASSIRAGGTGELFF. Here the CDR3 DNA reads TGTGCCAGTAGTATAAGGGCAGGAGGTACCGGGGAGCTGTTTTTT.

This chain links TRBV6-4 with TRBJ1-1, with D unclear. Germline assignment: CDR1 MRHNA and CDR2 SNTAGT. This CDR3 comprises 13 residues. V lost 4 bases, J lost 4 bases, and 10 bases lay in between. CDR3 sequence (DNA): TGTGCCAGCAGTGCCCGGGAGGGCACTGAAGCTTTCTTT. This codes for CASSAREGTEAFF.

This clonotype was detected once. This rearrangement joins TRBV28 to TRBJ2-3; maybe TRBD2 (5 bases). The V gene's germline CDR1 is MDHEN and CDR2 SYDVKM. The CDR3 loop spans 12 amino acids. Trimming shortened V by 6 bases and J by 5 bases, and 9 bases separated the two germline ends. This chain's CDR3 is CASSRGRDTQYF. The CDR3, as DNA: TGTGCCAGCAGCCGAGGGAGAGATACGCAGTATTTT. Full variable domain (missing parts from reference TRBV28 and TRBJ2-3): DVKVTQSSRYLVKRTGEKVFLECVQDMDHENMFWYRQDPGLGLRLIYFSYDVKMKEKGDIPEGYSVSREKKERFSLILESASTNQTSMYLCASSRGRDTQYFGPGTRLTVL.

The chain employs TRBV7-6 and TRBJ2-1; 7 bases line up with TRBD2. Germline CDR1 SGHVS, CDR2 FNYEAQ. V lost 5 bases to trimming and J lost 7 bases; unmatched junction nucleotides: 14. The CDR3 length is 16 residues. CDR3 residues: CASSPWEGAVANEQFF. In DNA, the CDR3 is TGTGCCAGCAGCCCCTGGGAGGGAGCGGTTGCGAATGAGCAGTTCTTC.

The rearrangement joins TRBV13 to TRBJ2-7; 14 nucleotides align to TRBD2. Germline lookup yields CDR1 PRHDT and CDR2 FYEKMQ (reference sequence). The V segment lost 3 bases and the J segment 11 bases; nucleotides outside the gene matches: 3. This CDR3 contains 13 residues. The CDR3 is CASSFGTSGSKYF. The CDR3 DNA follows: TGTGCCAGCAGCTTCGGGACTAGCGGGAGTAAGTACTTC.

The chain couples TRBV23-1 to TRBJ1-1; D ambiguous. TRBV23-1 is recorded as an ORF, its role being uncertain. The CDR3 is 15 amino acids. V dropped 2 bases and J dropped 4 bases, with 14 bases sitting between them. The CDR3: CASSQPRGSITEAFF. The CDR3 region has the DNA TGCGCCAGCAGTCAACCAAGAGGATCCATCACTGAAGCTTTCTTT.

This clonotype appeared a single time. The chain employs TRBV27 and TRBJ2-7; TRBD2 aligns across 7 bases. CDR1 MNHEY and CDR2 SMNVEV come from the germline V gene (reference sequence). The CDR3 totals 14 residues. Trimming removed 5 bases from V and 2 bases from J; junction bases left unmatched: 6. CDR3 protein: CASSPTGRTYEQYF. CDR3 coding DNA: TGTGCCAGCAGTCCTACCGGGAGGACCTACGAGCAGTACTTC.

This rearrangement joins TRBV6-5 to TRBJ2-3; D remains unclear. This CDR3 contains 12 residues. Germline lookup yields CDR1 MNHEY and CDR2 SVGAGI. V was trimmed by 5 bases and J by 2 bases, leaving 5 bases between them. CDR3 region: CASSPNTDTQYF. In DNA, the CDR3 is TGTGCCAGCAGTCCCAACACAGATACGCAGTATTTT.

The chain employs TRBV15 and TRBJ2-7; tentative D call: TRBD2 (5 bases). CDR3 length equals 15 residues. Trimming shortened V by 0 bases and J by 5 bases, and 14 bases separated the two germline ends. The germline V gene encodes CDR1 LNHNV and CDR2 YYDKDF (reference sequence). CDR3 in DNA: TGTGCCACCAGCAGAGATCAATGGACTCTCGACGAGCAGTACTTC. It encodes CATSRDQWTLDEQYF.